This entry lists 15 T cell receptor beta chains sequenced from one sample in a study of immune cell composition in non-small cell lung cancer. Here immunoSEQ multiplex PCR was the method, and the copy in TCRdb shows in-frame clones only, minus some. The sample has approximately 3,500 clones, around 74% seen once. The sample consisted of lung tumor tissue. The source is a human donor with non-small cell lung cancer.

The chain combines TRBV7-9 with TRBJ2-3; 7 bases are shared with TRBD1. The germline V gene has CDR1 SEHNR and CDR2 FQNEAQ (reference sequence). The junction had 6 bases not matched to a gene; V was cut back by 0 bases and J by 0 bases. This CDR3 spans 17 amino acids. This CDR3 reads CASSLAAGGESTDTQYF. The DNA for the CDR3 is TGTGCCAGCAGCTTAGCCGCAGGGGGAGAGAGCACAGATACGCAGTATTTT.

The rearrangement links TRBV2 to TRBJ1-5; perhaps TRBD1 as D (5 bases). V gave up 6 bases and J gave up 3 bases, with 9 bases separating them. Germline V gene data show CDR1 as SNHLY and CDR2 as FYNNEI. The CDR3 contains 13 residues. The CDR3 coding sequence is TGTGCCAGCAGCGACAGTTACAATCAGCCCCAGCATTTT. This sequence encodes CASSDSYNQPQHF. Together with reference TRBV2 and TRBJ1-5, the CDR3 gives the full variable domain: EPEVTQTPSHQVTQMGQEVILRCVPISNHLYFYWYRQILGQKVEFLVSFYNNEISEKSEIFDDQFSVERPDGSNFTLKIRSTKLEDSAMYFCASSDSYNQPQHFGDGTRLSIL.

This chain joins TRBV7-9 and TRBJ2-1; D is perhaps TRBD1 (5 bases). Germline loops: CDR1 SEHNR, CDR2 FQNEAQ (reference sequence). CDR3 length: 15 residues. V lost 6 bases, J lost 6 bases, and 18 bases lay in between. CDR3 DNA: TGTGCCAGCAGTTCAAGGGGCTGGCAGGGCAATGAGCAGTTCTTC. It yields the protein CASSSRGWQGNEQFF.

The V and J genes are TRBV28 and TRBJ2-1, with 7 nucleotides matching TRBD2. The length of the CDR3 is 14 residues. Trimming took 7 bases from V and 2 from J; bases not matched to a gene: 5. Germline-derived CDR1 and CDR2 are MDHEN and SYDVKM. CDR3 protein: CASKASGPYNEQFF. In nucleotides, the CDR3 is TGTGCCAGCAAAGCTAGCGGTCCCTACAATGAGCAGTTCTTC.

V usage is TRBV5-1 and J usage is TRBJ2-1; D gene uncertain. CDR3 length: 15 amino acids. Trimming removed 7 bases from V and 0 bases from J, with 14 bases in between. From germline, CDR1 is SGHRS and CDR2 YFSETQ. Here the CDR3 reads CASHDSPSSYNEQFF. In DNA form, the CDR3 reads TGCGCCAGCCACGATTCCCCGAGCTCCTACAATGAGCAGTTCTTC.

The chain is built from TRBV9 and TRBJ2-3; a possible D gene is TRBD2 (6 bases). CDR3 length: 17 residues. V lost 4 bases, J lost 4 bases, and 22 bases lay in between. Per the germline V gene, CDR1 is SGDLS and CDR2 is YYNGEE. The CDR3 sequence: CASSPLVASVGPDTQYF. CDR3 DNA: TGTGCCAGCAGCCCCCTTGTAGCTAGCGTGGGCCCAGATACGCAGTATTTT.

The chain has TRBV5-1 and TRBJ1-1; 8 bases match TRBD1. The V gene end was trimmed by 0 bases and the J gene end by 4 bases; junction bases not matched to a gene: 2. Germline values: CDR1 SGHRS, CDR2 YFSETQ. The CDR3 length is 14 residues. CDR3: CASSLGTGGTEAFF. In DNA, the CDR3 is TGCGCCAGCAGCTTGGGTACAGGGGGCACTGAAGCTTTCTTT.

V usage is TRBV30 and J usage is TRBJ2-1, with 12 bases that match TRBD2. The germline V gene has CDR1 GTSNPN and CDR2 SVGIG (reference sequence). V lost 5 bases to trimming and J lost 6 bases; unmatched junction nucleotides: 5. The CDR3 covers 14 residues. The chain's CDR3 is CAWEGLAGSNEQFF. The CDR3 DNA follows: TGTGCCTGGGAGGGACTAGCGGGTAGCAATGAGCAGTTCTTC.

This clone showed up just a few times. The V gene is TRBV4-3, the J gene TRBJ1-5, with 11 bases that match TRBD1. In germline, CDR1 is LGHNA, CDR2 YSLEER. V dropped 4 bases and J dropped 4; count of bases not matched to a gene: 3. The CDR3 has 15 residues. The CDR3 nucleotides read TGCGCCAGCAGCCGAGGGACAGGGGGAAATCAGCCCCAGCATTTT. It codes for CASSRGTGGNQPQHF.

The rearrangement joins TRBV10-1 to TRBJ2-7; 7 nucleotides align to TRBD1. This CDR3 comprises 16 residues. Trimming took 0 bases from V and 4 from J; bases not matched to a gene: 9. Germline V gene data show CDR1 as WNHNN and CDR2 as SYGVQD (reference sequence). The CDR3 nucleotides read TGCGCCAGCAGTGAGTCGATTGCAGGGGGTTATTACGAGCAGTACTTC. Protein sequence: CASSESIAGGYYEQYF.

CDR3 nucleotides: TGTGCCAGCAGCTTGACCCGACAGGGGAAGGGCGATAACTATGGCTACACCTTC. Its translation: CASSLTRQGKGDNYGYTF. V is TRBV5-6 and J is TRBJ1-2, with 8 bases that match TRBD1. Germline-derived CDR1 and CDR2 are SGHDT and YYEEEE. This CDR3 contains 18 residues. V gave up 1 base and J gave up 1 base; unmatched junction bases: 12.

The sample holds one count of this clone. This sequence joins TRBV6-5 and TRBJ1-5, with D perhaps TRBD1 (5 bases). Germline CDR1 is MNHEY and CDR2 is SVGAGI. The CDR3 totals 15 residues. V gave up 4 bases and J gave up 2 bases, with 12 bases separating them. The CDR3 DNA reads TGTGCCAGCAGTTCCGCCCAGGGTCGCAATCAGCCCCAGCATTTT. Translated: CASSSAQGRNQPQHF.

This clone was found once. The chain employs TRBV28 and TRBJ1-1; D may be TRBD1 (5 bases). The germline gives CDR1 MDHEN, CDR2 SYDVKM. V was pared by 4 bases and J by 4 bases, with 16 bases between. This CDR3 is 15 amino acids long. CDR3 coding DNA: TGTGCCAGCAGTTCGGACGGCCCGGGGGGCACTGAAGCTTTCTTT. Translated, it gives CASSSDGPGGTEAFF.

By sample share, this clone is large. The CDR3 reads CASSLTEMETQYF. DNA for the CDR3: TGTGCCAGCAGCCTTACAGAAATGGAGACCCAGTACTTC. This sequence joins TRBV14 and TRBJ2-5; D uncertain. CDR1 and CDR2 (germline): SGHDN, FVKESK. Trimming left V 4 bases short and J 5 bases short, with 11 bases between. The CDR3 spans 13 residues.

The V and J genes are TRBV6-6 and TRBJ2-5; 7 nucleotides match TRBD2. CDR1 is MNHNY and CDR2 is SVGAGI in the germline V gene (reference sequence). The CDR3 runs 14 residues. After removal of 7 bases from V and 5 bases from J, the junction contained 10 bases not matched to a gene. The CDR3 region is CASTGGGSGETQYF. CDR3 bases: TGTGCCAGCACCGGAGGCGGGAGTGGTGAGACCCAGTACTTC.